Detailed here is one T cell receptor (beta chain). This sample was taken from a study of control samples from healthy donors and cancer patients. Trimming took off 5 bases at V and 5 bases at J, with 24 bases between the two ends. Germline V gene data show CDR1 as LNHDA and CDR2 as SQIVND (reference sequence). This CDR3 comprises 17 residues. Only in-frame clones appear in the TCRdb table, and some are missing; sequencing was by immunoSEQ multiplex PCR. The sample records 150,000 to 200,000 clones, around nine tenths being singletons. The chain uses TRBV19 and TRBJ1-2; maybe TRBD1 (6 bases). This TCR derives from a man aged 25-45 years in good health. Sequences were obtained from blood. The CDR3 DNA sequence: TGTGCCAGTAGTGGGACCGGGACGGGGGCTTTCGGATATGGCTACACCTTC. It yields the protein CASSGTGTGAFGYGYTF.